The source of this TCR beta chain is a study of regulatory T cells in long-lasting Graves disease. Both iRepertoire HTBI primers and Arm-PCR of CDR3 regions were used to build the TCR beta libraries. TCRdb called the multiplex PCR reads again in MiXCR, with one record for every CDR3 protein. The profile shows hundreds of thousands of distinct CDR3 sequences, 15% of them singletons. This clonotype was seen a few times. The CDR3 contains 14 residues. With V trimmed by 2 bases and J by 7 bases, 1 base remained unmatched. Germline values: CDR1 SGHVS, CDR2 FNYEAQ. Time point noted: newly diagnosed GD, antithyroid drugs for less than 3 months. The TCR library was prepared using RNA isolated from PBMCs. The same specimen was also included in a second study, on T cells in Graves' hyperthyroidism and ophthalmopathy.

The chain couples TRBV7-6 to TRBJ2-2, with 10 bases that match TRBD2. The sequence derives from a middle-aged woman with Graves disease. The material sequenced was peripheral blood mononuclear cells (PBMCs), taken at new diagnosis, from a patient treated with antithyroid drugs. CDR3 DNA: TGTGCCAGCAGCTTAAGCGGGGGGGACGGGGAGCTGTTTTTT. Protein product: CASSLSGGDGELFF.